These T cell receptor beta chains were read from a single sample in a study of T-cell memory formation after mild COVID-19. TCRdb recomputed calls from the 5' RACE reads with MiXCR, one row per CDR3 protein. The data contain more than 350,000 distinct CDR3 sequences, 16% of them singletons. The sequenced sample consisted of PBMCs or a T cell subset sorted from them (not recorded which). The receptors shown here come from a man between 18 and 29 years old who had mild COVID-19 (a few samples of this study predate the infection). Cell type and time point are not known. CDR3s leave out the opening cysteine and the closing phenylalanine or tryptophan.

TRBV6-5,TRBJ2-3,ASSYVGRSADTQY
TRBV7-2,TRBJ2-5,ASSLARFGGGRETQY
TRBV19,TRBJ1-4,ASKRAGFNEKLF
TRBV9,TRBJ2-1,ASSVVTGSNEQF
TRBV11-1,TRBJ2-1,ASSLAGKQF
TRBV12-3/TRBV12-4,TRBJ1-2,ASSFGTNYGYT
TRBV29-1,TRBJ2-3,SVALTATSTDTQY
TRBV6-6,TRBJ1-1,ASSRRPLNTEAF
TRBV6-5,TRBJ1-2,ASSYSRRTNYGYT
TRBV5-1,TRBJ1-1,ASSARGQLFAQEQEAF
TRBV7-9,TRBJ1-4,ASSTDGYNEKLF
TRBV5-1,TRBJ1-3,ASSPRDRNTIY
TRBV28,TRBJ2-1,ASSTQTPTGVEQF
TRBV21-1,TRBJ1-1,ASSKAPVAGTEAF
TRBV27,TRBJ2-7,ASSPLRGAYEQY
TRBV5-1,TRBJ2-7,ASSLQSGEDEQY
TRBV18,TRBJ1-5,ASSPSPAYQPQH
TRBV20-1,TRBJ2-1,SAPETSGSNEQF
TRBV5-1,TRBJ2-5,ASSLEDAAAQY
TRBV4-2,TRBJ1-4,ASSQDIPRVREKLF
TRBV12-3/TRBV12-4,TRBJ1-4,ASRGGTGHNEKLF
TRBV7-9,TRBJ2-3,ASSLFPWDTQY
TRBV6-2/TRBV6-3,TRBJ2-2,ASSYPGQGIGELF
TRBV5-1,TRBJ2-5,ASSSIGGGETQY
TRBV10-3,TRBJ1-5,AISERDRGTSNQPQH
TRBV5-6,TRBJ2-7,ASSFGNLYEQY
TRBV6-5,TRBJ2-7,ASSLNGGSYEQY
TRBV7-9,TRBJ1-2,ASSPDVTYGYT
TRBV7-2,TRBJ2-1,ASSQTSGVYNEQF
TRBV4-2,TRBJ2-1,ASSTREGTYNEQF
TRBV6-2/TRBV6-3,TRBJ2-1,ASSYWTDEQF
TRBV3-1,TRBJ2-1,ASSQATAWGVF
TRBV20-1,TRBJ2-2,SAREAGYTGELF
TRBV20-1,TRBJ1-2,SASHPGFDYGYT
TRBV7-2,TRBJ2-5,ASSPSTLEDQY
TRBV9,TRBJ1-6,ASSVGDRGNSPLH
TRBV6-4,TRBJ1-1,ASSVRPNTEAF
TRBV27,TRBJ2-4,ASSLGGGDIQY
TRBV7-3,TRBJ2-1,ASSIGAGETYNEQF
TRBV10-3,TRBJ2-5,AISQGTGWETQY
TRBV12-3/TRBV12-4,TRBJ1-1,ASSFRQGVTEAF
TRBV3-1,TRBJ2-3,ASSHGALRVQY
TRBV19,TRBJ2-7,ASSKGGAFYEQY
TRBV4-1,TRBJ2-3,ASSEVGTGTSTDTQY
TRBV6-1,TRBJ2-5,ASRGHGVETQY
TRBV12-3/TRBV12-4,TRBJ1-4,ASSLGGVDEKLF
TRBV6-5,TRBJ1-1,ASSYSWPNTEAF
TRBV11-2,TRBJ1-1,ASTPGGVYTEAF
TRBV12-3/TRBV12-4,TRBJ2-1,ASSLLRSGGTYNEQF
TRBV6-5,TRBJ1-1,ASSARRSEAF
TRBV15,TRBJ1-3,ATSRGGGENTIY
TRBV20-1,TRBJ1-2,SAAEITARYT
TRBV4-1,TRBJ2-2,ASSQGGGPHTGELF